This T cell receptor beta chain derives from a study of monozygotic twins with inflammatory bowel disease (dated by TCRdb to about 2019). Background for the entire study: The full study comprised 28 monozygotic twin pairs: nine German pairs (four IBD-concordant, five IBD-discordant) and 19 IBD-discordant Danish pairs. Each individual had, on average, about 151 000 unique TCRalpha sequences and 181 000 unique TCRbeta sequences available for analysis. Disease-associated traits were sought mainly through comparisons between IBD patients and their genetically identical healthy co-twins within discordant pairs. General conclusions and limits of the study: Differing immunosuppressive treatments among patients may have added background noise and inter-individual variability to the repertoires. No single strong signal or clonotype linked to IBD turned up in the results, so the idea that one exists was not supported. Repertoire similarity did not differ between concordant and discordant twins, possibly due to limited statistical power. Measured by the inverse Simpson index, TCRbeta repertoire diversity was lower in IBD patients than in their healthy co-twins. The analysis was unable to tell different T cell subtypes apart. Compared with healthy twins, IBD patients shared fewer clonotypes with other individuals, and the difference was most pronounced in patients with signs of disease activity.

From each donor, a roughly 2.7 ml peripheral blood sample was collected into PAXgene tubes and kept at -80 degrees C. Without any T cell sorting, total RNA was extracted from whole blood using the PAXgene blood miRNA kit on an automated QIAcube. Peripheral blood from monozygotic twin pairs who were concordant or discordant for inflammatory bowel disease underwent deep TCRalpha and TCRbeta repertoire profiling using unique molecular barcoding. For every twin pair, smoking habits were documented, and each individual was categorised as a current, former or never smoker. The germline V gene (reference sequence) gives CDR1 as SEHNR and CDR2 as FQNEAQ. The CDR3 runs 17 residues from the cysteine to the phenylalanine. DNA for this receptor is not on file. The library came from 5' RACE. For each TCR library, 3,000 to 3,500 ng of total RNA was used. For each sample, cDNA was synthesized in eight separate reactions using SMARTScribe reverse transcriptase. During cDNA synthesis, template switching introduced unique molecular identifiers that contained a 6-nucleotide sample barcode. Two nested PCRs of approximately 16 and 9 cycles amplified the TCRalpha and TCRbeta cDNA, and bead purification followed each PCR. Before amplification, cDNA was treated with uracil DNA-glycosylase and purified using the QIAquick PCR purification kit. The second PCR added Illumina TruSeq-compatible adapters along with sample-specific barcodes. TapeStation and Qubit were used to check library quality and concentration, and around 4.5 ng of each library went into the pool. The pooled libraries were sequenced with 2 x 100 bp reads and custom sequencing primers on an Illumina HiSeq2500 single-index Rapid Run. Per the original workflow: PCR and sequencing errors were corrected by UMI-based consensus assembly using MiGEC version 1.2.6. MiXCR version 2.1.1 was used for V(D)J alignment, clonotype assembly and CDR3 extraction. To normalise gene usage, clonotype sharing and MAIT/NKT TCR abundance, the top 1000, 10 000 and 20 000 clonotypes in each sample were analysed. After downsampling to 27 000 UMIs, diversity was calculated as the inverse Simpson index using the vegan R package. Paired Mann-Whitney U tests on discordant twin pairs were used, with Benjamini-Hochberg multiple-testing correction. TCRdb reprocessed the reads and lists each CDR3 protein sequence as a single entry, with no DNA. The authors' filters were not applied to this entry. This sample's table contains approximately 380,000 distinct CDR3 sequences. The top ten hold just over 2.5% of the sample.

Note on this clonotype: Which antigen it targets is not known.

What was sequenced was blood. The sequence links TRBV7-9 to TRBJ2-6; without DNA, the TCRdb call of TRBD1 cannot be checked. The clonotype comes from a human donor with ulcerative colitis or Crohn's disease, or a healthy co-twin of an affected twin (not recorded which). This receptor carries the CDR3 CASSPRTGFSGANVLTF. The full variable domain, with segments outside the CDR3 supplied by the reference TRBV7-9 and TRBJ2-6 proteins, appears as DTGVSQNPRHKITKRGQNVTFRCDPISEHNRLYWYRQTLGQGPEFLTYFQNEAQLEKSRLLSDRFSAERPKGSFSTLEIQRTEQGDSAMYLCASSPRTGFSGANVLTFGAGSRLTVL.